Listed here are 7 T cell receptor beta chains from one sample, sequenced in a study of blood T cell repertoires in COVID-19 (TCRdb year 2020). Libraries came from the immunoSEQ multiplex PCR assay. TCRdb took this table from immuneACCESS and kept in-frame rearrangements with V and J called. Such tables lack part of the clones; where checked against another copy, unresolved V genes explain under half of the gap, and the rest is unexplained. For this sample the table gives about 99,000 clones, of which 79% were detected only once. Around 18% of the sample comes from the top ten. The source material was peripheral blood. The receptors derive from a woman older than 75 with active or convalescent COVID-19.

The chain uses TRBV5-8 and TRBJ2-7; 10 bases are shared with TRBD2. V was clipped by 0 bases and J by 4 bases; unmatched bases: 4. This CDR3 comprises 15 residues. In germline, CDR1 is SGHTS, CDR2 YDEGEE. CDR3 protein: CASSLDPAGGYEQYF. The CDR3 bases are TGTGCCAGCAGCTTGGATCCAGCGGGAGGGTACGAGCAGTACTTC.

The chain links TRBV28 to TRBJ2-7, with D possibly being TRBD2 (5 bases). Trimming removed 2 bases from V and 2 bases from J, with 10 bases in between. The CDR3 loop spans 14 amino acids. CDR1 is MDHEN, CDR2 SYDVKM, per germline. CDR3 in amino acids: CASSLSRRAYEQYF. In DNA, the CDR3 is TGTGCCAGCAGTTTAAGTAGGCGGGCCTACGAGCAGTACTTC.

This clone was seen only a few times. The V call is TRBV4-1, the J call TRBJ2-7, with 11 bases aligning to TRBD2. J lost 3 bases, V lost 1 base, and 2 bases had no gene match. Germline loops: CDR1 MGHRA, CDR2 YSYEKL. The CDR3 consists of 15 residues. CDR3 protein: CASSQAGTSGYEQYF. Written as DNA, the CDR3 is TGCGCCAGCAGCCAAGCCGGGACTAGCGGCTACGAGCAGTACTTC.

The rearrangement joins TRBV20-1 to TRBJ2-1; 16 bases fit TRBD2. J gave up 8 bases and V 3 bases, and 7 bases lay outside the gene matches. Germline V CDR1 and CDR2: DFQATT, SNEGSKA (reference sequence). This CDR3 is built from 16 residues. The DNA for the CDR3 is TGCAGTGCTAGTGTTCCGGGGACTAGCGGGAGGGATGAGCAGTTCTTC. It translates to CSASVPGTSGRDEQFF.

This sequence joins TRBV27 and TRBJ2-7, with 14 bases lining up with TRBD2. The CDR3 length is 15 residues. The ends lost 5 bases at V and 3 bases at J; junction bases unmatched: 3. The V gene's germline CDR1 is MNHEY and CDR2 SMNVEV (reference sequence). CDR3 protein: CASSPGTSGSYEQYF. The CDR3 DNA reads TGTGCCAGCAGTCCCGGGACTAGCGGGAGCTACGAGCAGTACTTC.

V gene TRBV18 combines with J gene TRBJ1-1; D gene uncertain. This CDR3 has 15 amino acids. V was clipped by 3 bases and J by 1 base, with 12 bases between them. In germline, CDR1 is KGHSH, CDR2 LQKENI. The CDR3 coding sequence is TGTGCCAGCTCACCGTCCCGCGTTCAGAACACTGAAGCTTTCTTT. It is translated as CASSPSRVQNTEAFF.

V and J are TRBV6-5 and TRBJ2-1; D ambiguous. Trimming removed 8 bases at V and 10 bases at J, with 9 bases between. CDR3 length: 10 residues. Germline V CDR1 and CDR2: MNHEY, SVGAGI. The CDR3 protein is CASLQWEQFF. The CDR3 DNA sequence: TGTGCCAGCCTTCAGTGGGAGCAGTTCTTC.